A single TCR beta chain is shown here with its context. V was clipped by 6 bases and J by 2 bases; unmatched bases: 8. CDR3 length: 15 residues. Germline V gene data show CDR1 as MNHEY and CDR2 as SMNVEV (reference sequence). This sample was taken from a study of blood T cell repertoires in COVID-19. Turning to the study itself: Samples came from the United States, Italy and Spain, spanning acute and convalescent COVID-19.

Data came from immunoSEQ multiplex PCR; TCRdb stores just in-frame clones and leaves some out. The table records fewer than 350,000 clones, around 86% of them present only once. The receptor was isolated from an older woman with active or convalescent COVID-19. The material sequenced was peripheral blood. The V call is TRBV27, the J call TRBJ2-7; TRBD1 matches at 9 bases. The CDR3 loop is CASSPQGAGPYEQYF. The CDR3 nucleotides are TGTGCCAGCAGCCCACAGGGGGCAGGCCCCTACGAGCAGTACTTC.